Listed here are 4 T cell receptor beta chains from one sample, sequenced in a study of blood T cell repertoires in COVID-19. Generated by immunoSEQ multiplex PCR, the TCRdb table keeps only in-frame clones and is missing some. The repertoire holds a few hundred thousand clones, with roughly 86% as singletons. Sequenced material: peripheral blood. These receptors all stem from a woman in her forties or fifties with COVID-19, enrolled during active disease.

The V and J genes are TRBV3-1 (or the pseudogene TRBV3-2) and TRBJ1-1, with a weak D call TRBD1 (5 bases). Germline-derived CDR1 and CDR2 are LGHDT and YNNKEL (reference sequence). CDR3 length equals 13 residues. Trimming removed 5 bases from V and 4 bases from J, with 11 bases in between. DNA for the CDR3: TGTGCCAGCAGCTTCGGACATGCCACTGAAGCTTTCTTT. Translation: CASSFGHATEAFF.

The gene calls are TRBV14 and TRBJ2-3; 8 nucleotides line up with TRBD1. The trim removed 0 bases at V and 5 bases at J, leaving 4 bases unmatched. Germline V CDR1 and CDR2: SGHDN, FVKESK. This CDR3 has 15 residues. The CDR3 DNA reads TGTGCCAGCAGCCAAGATATCAGGGGGCAAGATACGCAGTATTTT. Residues: CASSQDIRGQDTQYF.

V usage is TRBV9 and J usage is TRBJ1-1, with D unresolved. Trimming left V 1 base short and J 0 bases short, with 4 bases between. CDR3 length: 13 residues. Germline assignment: CDR1 SGDLS and CDR2 YYNGEE. CDR3 protein: CASSVLVNTEAFF. In DNA form, the CDR3 reads TGTGCCAGCAGCGTATTAGTGAACACTGAAGCTTTCTTT.

The chain is built from TRBV6-5 and TRBJ2-5; TRBD1 agrees at 8 bases. J lost 1 base, V lost 7 bases, and 8 bases had no gene match. CDR3 size: 15 residues. The germline CDR1 and CDR2 sequences are MNHEY and SVGAGI. CDR3 nucleotides: TGTGCCAGCACGTTCGGCAGGGGGCCCCAAGAGACCCAGTACTTC. Amino acid sequence: CASTFGRGPQETQYF.